These T cell receptor beta chains were read from a single sample in a study of cytomegalovirus exposure and HLA in healthy donors. Some clones are missing from TCRdb's copy, which holds only in-frame ones; the method was immunoSEQ multiplex PCR. Of roughly 130,000 clones listed, roughly two thirds are singletons. The sequenced sample consisted of PBMCs. The origin of the receptors is a man aged 25 to 40 in good health and CMV-seropositive. CDR3s include the opening cysteine and the closing phenylalanine or tryptophan. A D gene is named only where the DNA matches it firmly. Size tells how often a clone was seen (once, few, many) or the class of an expanded clone, and some rows leave it out.

V gene	J gene	clone size	D gene	CDR3 protein	CDR3 DNA
TRBV7-6	TRBJ1-5	NA	NA	CASSLRGSNQPQHF	TGTGCCAGCAGCTTAAGGGGTAGCAATCAGCCCCAGCATTTT
TRBV5-6	TRBJ2-1	few	TRBD2	CASSPGGLVAYLEQFF	TGTGCCAGCAGCCCGGGGGGACTAGTTGCGTACCTTGAGCAGTTCTTC
TRBV5-4	TRBJ2-5	few	TRBD2	CASSLSIAGGPRETQYF	TGTGCCAGCAGCTTGAGTATAGCGGGAGGGCCCCGGGAGACCCAGTACTTC
TRBV18	TRBJ1-2	NA	TRBD1	CASSPLTGGRGYTF	TGTGCCAGCTCACCACTCACAGGGGGCAGGGGCTACACCTTC
TRBV18	TRBJ2-7	NA	NA	CASSLAGALYEQYF	TGTGCCAGCTCACTCGCGGGGGCCTTGTACGAGCAGTACTTC
TRBV29-1	TRBJ1-2	once	NA	CSVIEGDYGYTF	TGCAGCGTTATTGAGGGGGACTATGGCTACACCTTC
TRBV11-2	TRBJ1-2	NA	NA	CASSVRALSGSLYTF	TGTGCCAGCAGCGTCAGGGCCCTATCCGGTAGCCTCTACACCTTC
TRBV19	TRBJ2-5	NA	TRBD2	CASSKADPGGGQTQYF	TGTGCCAGTAGTAAGGCGGACCCGGGAGGTGGCCAGACCCAGTACTTC
TRBV27	TRBJ1-6	NA	NA	CASSFNSHNSPLHF	TGTGCCAGCAGTTTTAACAGCCATAATTCACCCCTCCACTTT
TRBV4-3	TRBJ2-1	NA	TRBD2	CASSQIEGRARNEQFF	TGCGCCAGCAGCCAAATCGAGGGGAGGGCCCGCAATGAGCAGTTCTTC
TRBV19	TRBJ2-2	NA	NA	CASIGDRWRAGELFF	TGTGCCAGTATAGGGGACCGTTGGAGGGCCGGGGAGCTGTTTTTT
TRBV7-3	TRBJ2-2	NA	NA	CASSLPGGTYTGELFF	TGTGCCAGCAGCTTACCCGGCGGGACCTACACCGGGGAGCTGTTTTTT
TRBV18	TRBJ2-7	NA	TRBD1	CASSPRTGESYEQYF	TGTGCCAGCTCACCTCGGACAGGGGAGTCCTACGAGCAGTACTTC